This entry is about one T cell receptor beta chain. At one end the junction does not follow the germline gene, possibly because of a read error. These data originate in a study of T-cell reconstitution after alpha-beta-depleted transplantation in children. Per the germline V gene, CDR1 is DFQATT and CDR2 is SNEGSKA (reference sequence). The CDR3 totals 17 residues. Preparing the TCRbeta library involved the use of unique molecular identifiers. One entry per CDR3 protein, called by TCRdb with MiXCR from the PCR reads. In the table there are about 340,000 distinct CDR3 sequences, 10% of which are singletons.

The clonotype comes from a human donor who donated a stem cell graft to a child with acute lymphoblastic leukemia. The chain uses TRBV20-1 and TRBJ2-7; 8 bases are a match to TRBD2. Sequenced here: PBMCs from the stem cell graft donor, sampled from the stem cell graft. CDR3 coding DNA: TGCTGTGCTAGAGATTCGTCACATCTTAGCGGGGACTACGAGCAGTACTTC. Amino acid sequence: CCARDSSHLSGDYEQYF.